The sequence of this T cell receptor (beta chain) was determined in a study of blood T cells in healthy people across ages. Primed by a sample-barcoded 5' primer and a J-beta primer mix, a second PCR proceeded for 7 to 11 cycles. A minimum of 2.5 million CDR3-containing paired-end reads was obtained for each sample. TCRdb itself ran the 5' RACE reads through MiXCR, one entry per CDR3 protein. The table includes fewer than 2,000,000 distinct CDR3 sequences, 39% detected once. The sequencing sample was made of blood. This sequence originates from a human donor in good health.

The CDR3 nucleotides are TGTGCCTGGACCGGAGGGGGGGCTGATGGCTACACCTTC. It encodes CAWTGGGADGYTF. This chain connects TRBV30 to TRBJ1-2; perhaps TRBD1 as D (6 bases). The V gene's germline CDR1 is GTSNPN and CDR2 SVGIG (reference sequence). The CDR3 extends over 13 amino acids. V lost 4 bases, J lost 6 bases, and 15 bases lay in between.